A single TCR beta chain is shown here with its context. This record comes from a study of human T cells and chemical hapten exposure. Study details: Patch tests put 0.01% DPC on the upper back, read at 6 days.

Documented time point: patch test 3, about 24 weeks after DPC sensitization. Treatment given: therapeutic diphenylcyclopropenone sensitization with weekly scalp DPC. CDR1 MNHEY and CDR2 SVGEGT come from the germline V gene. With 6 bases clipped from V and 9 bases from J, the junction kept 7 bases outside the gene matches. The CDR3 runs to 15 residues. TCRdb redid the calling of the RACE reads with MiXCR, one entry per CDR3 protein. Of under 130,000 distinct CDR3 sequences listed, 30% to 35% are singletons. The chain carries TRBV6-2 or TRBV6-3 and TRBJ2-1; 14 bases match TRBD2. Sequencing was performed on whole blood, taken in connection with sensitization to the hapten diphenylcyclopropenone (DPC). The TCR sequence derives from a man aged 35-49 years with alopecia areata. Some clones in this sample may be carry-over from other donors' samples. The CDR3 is CASSLRGLAGGEQFF. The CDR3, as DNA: TGTGCCAGCAGCCTCCGCGGACTAGCGGGAGGTGAGCAGTTCTTC.